This is a list of T cell receptor beta chains from one sample in a study of T cell responses to AZD1222 COVID-19 vaccine. Sequenced by immunoSEQ multiplex PCR; TCRdb stores in-frame clones only, minus some. Of roughly 150,000 clones listed, 85% to 95% are singletons. The sequencing used peripheral blood, collected on day 0 of AZD1222 vaccination. These receptors were obtained from an adult in good health. Each CDR3 is given without its conserved first and last residue.

>TRBV2|TRBJ1-4
ASSGPVWQGSLATNEKLF
>TRBV12-3/TRBV12-4|TRBJ1-2
ASSLTGYGYT
>TRBV19|TRBJ2-1
ATQGRAGNEQF
>TRBV5-5|TRBJ1-1
ASSLAVAVEAF
>TRBV2|TRBJ2-4
ASSENLGAKNIQY
>TRBV29-1|TRBJ1-3
SVAVGNTIY
>TRBV7-3|TRBJ2-3
ASSPGGLRNTQY
>TRBV4-1|TRBJ1-2
ASSQGPRQGGGGYT
>TRBV5-1|TRBJ2-5
ASSLGQGAGETQY
>TRBV3-1/TRBV3-2|TRBJ2-7
ASSQQPRGSYEQY
>TRBV19|TRBJ1-2
ASSIVGAYGYT
>TRBV5-1|TRBJ1-6
ASSLLAGGDSPLH
>TRBV12-3/TRBV12-4|TRBJ1-2
ASSTGGHGYT
>TRBV5-1|TRBJ1-6
ASSLAQGVYSPLH
>TRBV7-9|TRBJ1-4
ASSRLNEKLF
>TRBV6-5|TRBJ2-7
ASSFHLQQY
>TRBV7-2|TRBJ1-1
ASSLPLNTEAF
>TRBV5-1|TRBJ2-7
ASSPTSGGYEQY
>TRBV7-3|TRBJ2-1
ASSSGLVGGEQF
>TRBV30|TRBJ2-2
ARGRQGVGGELF
>TRBV18|TRBJ1-5
ASSPPGGFQPQH
>TRBV6-4|TRBJ1-2
ASSEGTGLGYT
>TRBV7-3|TRBJ2-3
ASSIGLLSTDTQY
>TRBV9|TRBJ1-5
ASSVEEVGPQH
>TRBV15|TRBJ2-7
ATSRDLATIYEQY
>TRBV6-6|TRBJ1-5
ATSREESGPQH
>TRBV3-1/TRBV3-2|TRBJ1-1
ASSHTPGQGILGAF
>TRBV5-1|TRBJ2-3
ASSFGGGDVDTQY
>TRBV18|TRBJ1-2
ASSPSS
>TRBV2|TRBJ1-2
ASRAGTLTGYT
>TRBV2|TRBJ1-6
ASSGDRGYNSPLH
>TRBV28|TRBJ2-4
ASSLRQGSLAKNIQY
>TRBV10-2|TRBJ1-5
ASSESTLASTQH
>TRBV29-1|TRBJ2-7
SVRLDGEQY
>TRBV2|TRBJ1-2
ASSENLIPNYGYT
>TRBV6-2/TRBV6-3|TRBJ1-2
ASSLVGGNYGYT